The T cell receptor beta chain described here comes from a study of blood T cell repertoires in COVID-19 (dated by TCRdb to about 2020). Notes on the research overall: Samples from collaborators originated in the United States, Italy and Spain and spanned both the acute and convalescent phases of COVID-19. The material from the prospective study consisted of cDNA or gDNA derived from T cells, B-cell-depleted T cells, or PBMCs. Subjects who had been exposed to COVID-19, were actively infected with it, or had recovered from it provided the deeply sampled blood TCRbeta repertoires that made up the dataset. The repertoires were released in a freely available public database intended as a resource for research on the immune response to SARS-CoV-2. Samples came from the ongoing ImmuneRACE study (first 160 participants) plus 1,254 subjects from 6 global collaborators. Nearly every sample came with metadata listing a de-identified subject ID, COVID-19 status, age in years and sex. HLA class I and class II types, where available, came from metadata supplied by the sample provider rather than from assay-based typing.

TCRbeta CDR3 regions were amplified from genomic DNA using the immunoSEQ Assay, a bias-controlled multiplex PCR. In the original analysis: Within the assay, amplification of reference gene primers was used to estimate how many nucleated cells each sample contained. To quantify the absolute abundance of each unique TCRbeta CDR3 rearrangement, sequence reads were collapsed and filtered. For each sample, productive Simpson clonality was calculated as the square root of Simpson's diversity index over productive rearrangements. TCRdb stores this immuneACCESS table with in-frame sequences only. Part of the clones is absent; in the studies checked, under half of the shortfall reflects unresolved V genes, and no reason is known for the rest. That table furnishes V, J and clone size, whereas the DNA furnished D and trimming. This sample lists 160,000 or so clones; 80% were detected once. The ten largest account for roughly 0.6% of the sample.

A word on this clone: Its antigen is not yet known. Per-nucleotide qualities are absent, and no much larger clonotype sits a single base away.

The collaborating institutions used their own protocols to collect whole blood in K2EDTA tubes. For TCRbeta analysis, collaborators shipped samples in one of three forms: frozen whole blood, isolated PBMCs, or DNA extracted from either of those sample types. At the junction V is shortened by 6 bases and J by 3 bases; bases outside the gene matches: 2. The CDR3, from cysteine to phenylalanine, totals 13 residues. Only the CDR3 part of the read is kept: 39 bases, read in frame from the first base. CDR1 and CDR2 are read off the germline V gene as SQVTM and ANQGSEA. What the work shows at the level of the full study, not this receptor alone: How much clinical and demographic metadata was included differed by source and by participant, and the metadata was provided uncurated.

Specimen: peripheral blood. The TCR originated in a man between 60 and 70 years old with acute or convalescent COVID-19. Here the chain combines TRBV29-1 and TRBJ1-5; 10 central bases correspond to TRBD1. The CDR3 has the sequence CSVGTGDNQPQHF. The DNA reads as follows: TGCAGCGTCGGGACAGGGGACAATCAGCCCCAGCATTTT.